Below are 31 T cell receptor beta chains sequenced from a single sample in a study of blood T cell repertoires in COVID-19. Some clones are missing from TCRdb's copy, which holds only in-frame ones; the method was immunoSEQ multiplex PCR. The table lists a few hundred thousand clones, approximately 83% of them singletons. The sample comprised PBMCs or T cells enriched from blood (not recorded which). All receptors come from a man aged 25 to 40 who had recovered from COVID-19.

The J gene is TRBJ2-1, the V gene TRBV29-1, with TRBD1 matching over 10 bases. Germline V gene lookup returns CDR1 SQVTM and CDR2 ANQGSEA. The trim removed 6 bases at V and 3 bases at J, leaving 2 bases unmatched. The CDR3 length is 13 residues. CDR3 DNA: TGCAGCGTGGGACAGGGGATCTACAATGAGCAGTTCTTC. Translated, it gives CSVGQGIYNEQFF.

CDR3 residues: CASSEGRAGNTIYF. The CDR3 nucleotides read TGTGCCAGCAGTGAAGGCAGGGCCGGAAACACCATATATTTT. The V gene is TRBV2, the J gene TRBJ1-3, with D maybe TRBD1 (5 bases). CDR3 length equals 14 residues. The germline CDR1 and CDR2 sequences are SNHLY and FYNNEI. Trimming removed 1 base at V and 4 bases at J, with 8 bases between.

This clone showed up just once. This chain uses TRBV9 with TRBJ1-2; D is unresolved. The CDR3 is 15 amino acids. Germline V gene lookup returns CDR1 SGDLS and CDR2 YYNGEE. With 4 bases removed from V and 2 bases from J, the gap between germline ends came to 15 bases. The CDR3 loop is CASSKARPENYGYTF. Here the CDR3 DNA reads TGTGCCAGCAGCAAAGCCCGTCCGGAGAACTATGGCTACACCTTC.

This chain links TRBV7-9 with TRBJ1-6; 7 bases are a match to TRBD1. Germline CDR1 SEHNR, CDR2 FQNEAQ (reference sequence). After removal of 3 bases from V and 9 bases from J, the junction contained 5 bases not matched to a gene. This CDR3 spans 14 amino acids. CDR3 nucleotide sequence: TGTGCCAGCAGCTTTTCACAGGGGATTTCACCCCTCCACTTT. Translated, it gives CASSFSQGISPLHF.

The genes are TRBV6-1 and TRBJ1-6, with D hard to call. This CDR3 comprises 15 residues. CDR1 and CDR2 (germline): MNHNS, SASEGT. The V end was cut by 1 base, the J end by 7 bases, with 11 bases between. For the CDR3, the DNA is TGTGCCAGCAGTGAAGGGTGGGGAGTAAATTCACCCCTCCACTTT. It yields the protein CASSEGWGVNSPLHF.

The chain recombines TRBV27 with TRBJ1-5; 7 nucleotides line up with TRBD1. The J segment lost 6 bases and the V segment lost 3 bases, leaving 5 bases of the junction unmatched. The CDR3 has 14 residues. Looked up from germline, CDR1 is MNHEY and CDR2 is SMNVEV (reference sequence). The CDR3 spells CASSFRGPLQPQHF. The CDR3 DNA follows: TGTGCCAGCAGTTTTAGGGGGCCCCTTCAGCCCCAGCATTTT.

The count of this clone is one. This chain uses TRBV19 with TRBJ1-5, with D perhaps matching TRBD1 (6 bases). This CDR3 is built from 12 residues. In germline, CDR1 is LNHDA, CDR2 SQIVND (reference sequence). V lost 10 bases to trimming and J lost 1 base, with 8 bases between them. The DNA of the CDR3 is TGTGCCACGAGGGGGAGCAATCAGCCCCAGCATTTT. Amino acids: CATRGSNQPQHF. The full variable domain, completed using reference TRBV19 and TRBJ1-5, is DGGITQSPKYLFRKEGQNVTLSCEQNLNHDAMYWYRQDPGQGLRLIYYSQIVNDFQKGDIAEGYSVSREKKESFPLTVTSAQKNPTAFYLCATRGSNQPQHFGDGTRLSIL.

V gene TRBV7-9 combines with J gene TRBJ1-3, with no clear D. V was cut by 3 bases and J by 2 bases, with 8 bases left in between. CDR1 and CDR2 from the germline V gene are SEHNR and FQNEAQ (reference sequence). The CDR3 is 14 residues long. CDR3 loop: CASSFAGAGNTIYF. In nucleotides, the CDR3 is TGTGCCAGCAGCTTTGCCGGGGCTGGAAACACCATATATTTT.

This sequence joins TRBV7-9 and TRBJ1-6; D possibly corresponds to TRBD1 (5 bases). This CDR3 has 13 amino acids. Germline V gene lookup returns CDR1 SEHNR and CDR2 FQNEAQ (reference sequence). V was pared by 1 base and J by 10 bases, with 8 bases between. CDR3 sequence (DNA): TGTGCCAGCAGCTTAGTTCAGGGATCACCCCTCCACTTT. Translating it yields CASSLVQGSPLHF.

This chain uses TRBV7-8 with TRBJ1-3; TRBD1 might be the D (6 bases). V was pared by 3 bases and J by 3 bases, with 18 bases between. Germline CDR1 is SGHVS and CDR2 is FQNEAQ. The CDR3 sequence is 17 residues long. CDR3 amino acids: CASSLLNTGSFGNTIYF. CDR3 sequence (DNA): TGTGCCAGCAGCTTGTTGAATACAGGGAGCTTTGGAAACACCATATATTTT.

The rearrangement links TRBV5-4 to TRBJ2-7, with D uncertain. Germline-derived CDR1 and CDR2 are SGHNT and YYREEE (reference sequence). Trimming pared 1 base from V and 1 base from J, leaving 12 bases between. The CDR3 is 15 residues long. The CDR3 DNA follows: TGTGCCAGCAGCTTGCCAGGCACGCAATCCTACGAGCAGTACTTC. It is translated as CASSLPGTQSYEQYF.

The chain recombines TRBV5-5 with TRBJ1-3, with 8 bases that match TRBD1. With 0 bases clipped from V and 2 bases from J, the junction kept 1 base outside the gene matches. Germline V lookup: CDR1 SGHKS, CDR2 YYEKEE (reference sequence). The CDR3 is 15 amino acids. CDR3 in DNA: TGTGCCAGCAGCTTGGGGACAGGGACTGGAAACACCATATATTTT. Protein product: CASSLGTGTGNTIYF.

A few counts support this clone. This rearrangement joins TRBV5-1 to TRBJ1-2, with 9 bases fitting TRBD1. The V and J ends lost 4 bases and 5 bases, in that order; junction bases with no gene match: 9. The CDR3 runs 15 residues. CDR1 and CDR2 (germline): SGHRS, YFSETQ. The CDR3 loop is CASSRGQGSPYGYTF. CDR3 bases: TGCGCCAGCAGCCGCGGACAGGGGTCCCCTTATGGCTACACCTTC.

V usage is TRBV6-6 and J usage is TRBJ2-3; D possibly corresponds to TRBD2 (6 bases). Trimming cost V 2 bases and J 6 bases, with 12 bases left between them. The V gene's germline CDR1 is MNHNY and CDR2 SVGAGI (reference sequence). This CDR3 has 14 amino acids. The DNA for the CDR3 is TGTGCCAGCAGTTACGGGACGGGGGTGGATACGCAGTATTTT. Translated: CASSYGTGVDTQYF.

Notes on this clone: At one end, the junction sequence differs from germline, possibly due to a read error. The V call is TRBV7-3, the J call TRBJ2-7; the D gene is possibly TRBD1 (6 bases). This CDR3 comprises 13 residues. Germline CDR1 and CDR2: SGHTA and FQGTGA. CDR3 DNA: TGTGCCAGCAGCTCGAGACAGGTGCAAGGTTTGGACTTC. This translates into CASSSRQVQGLDF. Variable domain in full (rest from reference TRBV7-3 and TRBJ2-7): GAGVSQTPSNKVTEKGKYVELRCDPISGHTALYWYRQSLGQGPEFLIYFQGTGAADDSGLPNDRFFAVRPEGSVSTLKIQRTERGDSAVYLCASSSRQVQGLDFGPGTRLTVT.

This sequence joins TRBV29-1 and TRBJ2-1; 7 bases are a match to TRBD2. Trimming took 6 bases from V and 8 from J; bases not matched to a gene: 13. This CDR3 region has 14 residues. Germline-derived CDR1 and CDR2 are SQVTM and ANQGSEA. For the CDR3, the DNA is TGCAGCGTGGGCTATGGCGGGGGTAGGGATGAGCAGTTCTTC. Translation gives CSVGYGGGRDEQFF.

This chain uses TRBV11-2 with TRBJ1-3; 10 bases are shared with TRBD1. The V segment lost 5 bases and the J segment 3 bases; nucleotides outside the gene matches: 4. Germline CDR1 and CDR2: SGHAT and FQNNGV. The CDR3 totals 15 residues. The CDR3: CASSRTGGSGNTIYF. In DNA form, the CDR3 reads TGTGCCAGCAGCCGGACAGGGGGGAGTGGAAACACCATATATTTT.

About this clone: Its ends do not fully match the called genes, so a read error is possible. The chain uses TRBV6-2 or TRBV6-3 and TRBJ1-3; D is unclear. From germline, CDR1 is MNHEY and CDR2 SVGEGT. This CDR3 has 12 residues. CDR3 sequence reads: CASSYGVADIFF. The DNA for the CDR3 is TGTGCCAGCAGTTACGGCGTAGCGGATATTTTTTTT.

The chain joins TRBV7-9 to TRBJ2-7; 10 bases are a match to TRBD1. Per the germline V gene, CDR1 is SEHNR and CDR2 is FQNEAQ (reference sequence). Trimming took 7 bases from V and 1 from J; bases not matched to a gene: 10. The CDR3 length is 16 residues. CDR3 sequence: CASTWGDRGVSYEQYF. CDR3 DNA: TGTGCCAGCACTTGGGGGGACAGGGGCGTATCCTACGAGCAGTACTTC.

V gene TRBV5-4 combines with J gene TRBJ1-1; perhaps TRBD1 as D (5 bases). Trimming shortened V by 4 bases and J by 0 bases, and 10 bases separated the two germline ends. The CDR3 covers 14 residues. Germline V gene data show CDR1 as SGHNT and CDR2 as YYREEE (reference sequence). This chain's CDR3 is CASSIDRVNTEAFF. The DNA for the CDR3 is TGTGCCAGCAGCATAGACAGAGTGAACACTGAAGCTTTCTTT.

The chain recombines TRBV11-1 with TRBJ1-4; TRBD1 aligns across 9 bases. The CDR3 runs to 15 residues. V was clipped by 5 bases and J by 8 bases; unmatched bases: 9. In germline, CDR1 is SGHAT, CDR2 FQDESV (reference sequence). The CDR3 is CASSAPGTGIEKLFF. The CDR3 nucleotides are TGTGCCAGCAGCGCCCCCGGGACAGGGATCGAAAAACTGTTTTTT.

The CDR3 DNA reads TGTGCCAGCAGCGGTGGACAGGGGCATAACTATGGCTACACCTTC. As protein: CASSGGQGHNYGYTF. V and J are TRBV7-9 and TRBJ1-2; 9 nucleotides line up with TRBD1. There are 15 residues in the CDR3. In germline, CDR1 is SEHNR, CDR2 FQNEAQ (reference sequence). J lost 1 base, V lost 5 bases, and 5 bases had no gene match.

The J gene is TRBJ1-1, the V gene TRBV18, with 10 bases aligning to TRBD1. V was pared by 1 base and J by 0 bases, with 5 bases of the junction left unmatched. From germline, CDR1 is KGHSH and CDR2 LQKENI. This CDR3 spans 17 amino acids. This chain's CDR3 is CASSPRQGALMNTEAFF. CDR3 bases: TGTGCCAGCTCACCACGACAGGGGGCTCTTATGAACACTGAAGCTTTCTTT.

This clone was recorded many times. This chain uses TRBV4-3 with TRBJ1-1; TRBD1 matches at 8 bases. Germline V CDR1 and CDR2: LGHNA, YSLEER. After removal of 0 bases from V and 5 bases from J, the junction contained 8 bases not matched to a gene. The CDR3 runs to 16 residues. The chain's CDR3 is CASSQESGQGRTEAFF. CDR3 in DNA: TGCGCCAGCAGCCAAGAGTCAGGACAGGGTCGGACTGAAGCTTTCTTT.

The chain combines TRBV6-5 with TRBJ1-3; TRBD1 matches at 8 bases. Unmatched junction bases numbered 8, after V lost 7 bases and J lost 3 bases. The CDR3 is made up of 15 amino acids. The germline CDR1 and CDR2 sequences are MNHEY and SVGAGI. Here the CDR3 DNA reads TGTGCCAGCACGGACAGGGCGTTGGATGGAAACACCATATATTTT. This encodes CASTDRALDGNTIYF.

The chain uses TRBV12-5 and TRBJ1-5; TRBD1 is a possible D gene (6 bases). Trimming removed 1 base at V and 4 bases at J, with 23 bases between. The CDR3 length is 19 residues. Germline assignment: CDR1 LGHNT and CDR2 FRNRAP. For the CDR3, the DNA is TGTGCTAGTGGTTTGGCCAGAAAGGCAGGGGATATGGGGAATCAGCCCCAGCATTTT. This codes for CASGLARKAGDMGNQPQHF.

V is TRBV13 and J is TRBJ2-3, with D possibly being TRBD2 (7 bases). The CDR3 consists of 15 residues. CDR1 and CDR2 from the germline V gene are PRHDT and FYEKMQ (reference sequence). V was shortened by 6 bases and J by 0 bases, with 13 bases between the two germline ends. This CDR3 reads CASSWGGTSTDTQYF. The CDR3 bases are TGTGCCAGCAGTTGGGGGGGCACTAGCACAGATACGCAGTATTTT.

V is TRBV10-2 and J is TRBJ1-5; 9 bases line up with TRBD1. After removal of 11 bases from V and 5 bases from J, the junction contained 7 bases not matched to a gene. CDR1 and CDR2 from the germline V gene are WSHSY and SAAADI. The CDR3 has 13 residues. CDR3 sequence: CAAGQGNYQPQHF. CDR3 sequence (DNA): TGCGCCGCGGGACAGGGAAATTATCAGCCCCAGCATTTT.

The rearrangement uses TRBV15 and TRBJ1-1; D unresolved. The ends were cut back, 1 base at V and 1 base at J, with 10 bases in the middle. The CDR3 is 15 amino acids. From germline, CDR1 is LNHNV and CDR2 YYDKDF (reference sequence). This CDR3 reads CATSRVNRENTEAFF. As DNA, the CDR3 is TGTGCCACCAGCAGAGTGAATCGGGAGAACACTGAAGCTTTCTTT.

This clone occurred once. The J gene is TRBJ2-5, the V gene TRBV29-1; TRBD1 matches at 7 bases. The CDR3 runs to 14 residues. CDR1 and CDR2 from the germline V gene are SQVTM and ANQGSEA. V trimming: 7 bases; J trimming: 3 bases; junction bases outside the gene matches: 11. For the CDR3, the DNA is TGCAGCGGGTTTACGGGACAGCTAGAAGAGACCCAGTACTTC. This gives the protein CSGFTGQLEETQYF.

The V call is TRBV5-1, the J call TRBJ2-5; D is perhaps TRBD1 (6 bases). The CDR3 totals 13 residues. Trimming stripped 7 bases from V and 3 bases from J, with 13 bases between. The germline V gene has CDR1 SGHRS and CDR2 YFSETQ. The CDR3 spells CASATAGEETQYF. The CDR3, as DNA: TGCGCCAGCGCAACCGCAGGGGAAGAGACCCAGTACTTC. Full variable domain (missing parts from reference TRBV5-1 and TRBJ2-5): KAGVTQTPRYLIKTRGQQVTLSCSPISGHRSVSWYQQTPGQGLQFLFEYFSETQRNKGNFPGRFSGRQFSNSRSEMNVSTLELGDSALYLCASATAGEETQYFGPGTRLLVL.